Presented here are 14 T cell receptor beta chains from one specimen sequenced in a study of blood T cell repertoires in COVID-19. Only in-frame clones appear in the TCRdb table, and some are missing; sequencing was by immunoSEQ multiplex PCR. The sample records around 50,000 clones, roughly 84% being singletons. The sample consisted of peripheral blood. These receptors were collected from a man aged 35-49 years with active COVID-19.

The V gene is TRBV5-1, the J gene TRBJ2-5, with TRBD1 identical over 7 bases. Germline lookup yields CDR1 SGHRS and CDR2 YFSETQ. Trimming at V came to 0 bases and at J to 3 bases, leaving 5 bases not matched to a gene. The CDR3 totals 15 residues. CDR3 DNA: TGCGCCAGCAGCTTGGAAGTAGACAGGGAAGAGACCCAGTACTTC. Translation: CASSLEVDREETQYF.

This sequence joins TRBV28 and TRBJ2-2, with D possibly matching TRBD1 (6 bases). The CDR3 runs 15 residues. Trimming shortened V by 6 bases and J by 0 bases, and 11 bases separated the two germline ends. CDR1 and CDR2 from the germline V gene are MDHEN and SYDVKM. Here the CDR3 reads CASSRDNSNTGELFF. CDR3 bases: TGTGCCAGCAGCCGGGACAACTCGAACACCGGGGAGCTGTTTTTT.

This clone was detected a few times. The chain's CDR3 is CASSYSMEGTNQPQHF. In nucleotides, the CDR3 is TGTGCCAGCAGTTACTCGATGGAGGGCACCAATCAGCCCCAGCATTTT. The rearrangement joins TRBV6-2 or TRBV6-3 to TRBJ1-5; D is uncertain. Looked up from germline, CDR1 is MNHEY and CDR2 is SVGEGT. The germline V and J ends were trimmed by 0 bases and 3 bases, with 12 bases remaining between them. The CDR3 runs 16 residues.

V gene TRBV4-2 combines with J gene TRBJ1-6, with D possibly being TRBD1 (5 bases). V lost 3 bases and J 7 bases, leaving 16 bases between the germline ends. Germline assignment: CDR1 LGHNA and CDR2 YNFKEQ. The CDR3 sequence is 16 residues long. The CDR3 nucleotides read TGTGCCAGCAGCCATGACCGCCGACAGAGAAATTCACCCCTCCACTTT. It encodes CASSHDRRQRNSPLHF.

The gene calls are TRBV27 and TRBJ1-5; D is uncertain. The CDR3 contains 14 residues. Trimming cost V 3 bases and J 1 base, with 7 bases left between them. Germline V lookup: CDR1 MNHEY, CDR2 SMNVEV (reference sequence). The CDR3 spells CASSFGGSNQPQHF. The CDR3 DNA reads as TGTGCCAGCAGTTTCGGAGGGAGCAATCAGCCCCAGCATTTT.

The rearrangement uses TRBV6-2 or TRBV6-3 and TRBJ2-7; D is perhaps TRBD2 (6 bases). V was cut by 6 bases and J by 0 bases, with 15 bases left in between. Germline CDR1 and CDR2: MNHEY and SVGEGT. The CDR3 totals 15 residues. CDR3 amino acids: CASSTKGRPSYEQYF. In DNA form, the CDR3 reads TGTGCCAGCAGCACCAAAGGGAGGCCCTCCTACGAGCAGTACTTC.

CDR3 nucleotides: TGTGCCAGCAGTTTCGCGAGGGACTACACCTTC. Its translation: CASSFARDYTF. V usage is TRBV12-3 or TRBV12-4 and J usage is TRBJ1-2, with D unclear. Trimming removed 3 bases from V and 10 bases from J, with 9 bases in between. CDR3 length equals 11 residues.

This rearrangement joins TRBV27 to TRBJ2-1; 7 nucleotides match TRBD2. Germline trimming cut 4 bases from V and 4 bases from J; bases unmatched to any gene: 7. This CDR3 contains 15 residues. In germline, CDR1 is MNHEY, CDR2 SMNVEV (reference sequence). CDR3 nucleotides: TGTGCCAGCAGTTCCCTGACGGGAGGTTACAATGAGCAGTTCTTC. This sequence encodes CASSSLTGGYNEQFF.

This chain joins TRBV6-5 and TRBJ1-2, with D tentatively TRBD1 (6 bases). Germline CDR1 is MNHEY and CDR2 is SVGAGI. CDR3 length equals 15 residues. V lost 5 bases, J lost 2 bases, and 15 bases lay in between. For the CDR3, the DNA is TGTGCCAGCAGTCCTCGGACAGTCCTCAACTATGGCTACACCTTC. Amino acids: CASSPRTVLNYGYTF.

The rearrangement uses TRBV5-1 and TRBJ2-1; 9 nucleotides line up with TRBD2. V trimming: 4 bases; J trimming: 2 bases; junction bases outside the gene matches: 7. This CDR3 is built from 16 residues. CDR1 and CDR2 (germline): SGHRS, YFSETQ. The DNA for the CDR3 is TGCGCCAGCAGCCGAAATAGCGGGAGTCCCTACAATGAGCAGTTCTTC. This translates into CASSRNSGSPYNEQFF.

The gene calls are TRBV5-6 and TRBJ1-2; TRBD1 matches at 8 bases. The CDR3 has 14 residues. After removal of 6 bases from V and 4 bases from J, the junction contained 8 bases not matched to a gene. Germline CDR1 and CDR2: SGHDT and YYEEEE. The CDR3 spells CASTSGGQAYGYTF. The CDR3 DNA is TGTGCCAGCACCTCCGGGGGACAGGCCTATGGCTACACCTTC.

The rearrangement uses TRBV5-1 and TRBJ2-2; 7 bases agree with TRBD1. Per germline, CDR1 SGHRS and CDR2 YFSETQ. Trimming took 8 bases from V and 2 from J; bases not matched to a gene: 12. The CDR3 runs to 16 residues. The CDR3 protein is CASTDTGTANTGELFF. CDR3 nucleotide sequence: TGCGCCAGTACGGACACCGGGACAGCTAACACCGGGGAGCTGTTTTTT. Combining the CDR3 with reference TRBV5-1 and TRBJ2-2 gives the whole variable domain KAGVTQTPRYLIKTRGQQVTLSCSPISGHRSVSWYQQTPGQGLQFLFEYFSETQRNKGNFPGRFSGRQFSNSRSEMNVSTLELGDSALYLCASTDTGTANTGELFFGEGSRLTVL.

The chain carries TRBV18 and TRBJ1-4; weak D call: TRBD1 (6 bases). Trimming left V 2 bases short and J 4 bases short, with 11 bases between. The V gene's germline CDR1 is KGHSH and CDR2 LQKENI. The CDR3 consists of 15 residues. The CDR3 DNA follows: TGTGCCAGCTCACCAGGCGGGGGCCTTAATGAAAAACTGTTTTTT. Translating gives CASSPGGGLNEKLFF.

V usage is TRBV2 and J usage is TRBJ2-6; perhaps TRBD1 as D (6 bases). The CDR3 extends over 14 amino acids. Trimming took 10 bases from V and 2 from J, leaving 12 bases between them. Germline lookup yields CDR1 SNHLY and CDR2 FYNNEI. As DNA, the CDR3 is TGTGCCACTTCCCGGGACACTGGGGCCAACGTCCTGACTTTC. Encoded protein: CATSRDTGANVLTF.